The 32 T cell receptor beta chains below all came from one sample that was sequenced in a study of T cell changes during pregnancy in multiple sclerosis. The protocol was immunoSEQ multiplex PCR, while the TCRdb copy is restricted to in-frame clones and leaves out a portion. The sample has tens of thousands of clones; 85% to 95% are singletons. The source material was CD4+ T cells from peripheral blood mononuclear cells, sampled in the second trimester of pregnancy. The receptors originated from a female donor with multiple sclerosis, enrolled in a pregnancy study.

The V and J genes are TRBV2 and TRBJ1-2; 12 bases agree with TRBD1. CDR1 SNHLY and CDR2 FYNNEI come from the germline V gene. The CDR3 runs 16 residues. With V trimmed by 5 bases and J by 6 bases, 10 bases remained unmatched. DNA for the CDR3: TGTGCCAGCAGTCTTCCGGGACAGGGGGCGTTGGATGGCTACACCTTC. It specifies CASSLPGQGALDGYTF.

The rearrangement uses TRBV2 and TRBJ2-5; D is possibly TRBD1 (6 bases). V lost 6 bases and J lost 4, with 12 bases in between. The germline V gene encodes CDR1 SNHLY and CDR2 FYNNEI. CDR3 size: 13 residues. The CDR3 protein is CASRNAGVETQYF. Here the CDR3 DNA reads TGTGCCAGCAGGAACGCAGGGGTAGAGACCCAGTACTTC.

The chain employs TRBV6-5 and TRBJ1-6, with 9 bases that match TRBD1. This CDR3 has 14 residues. CDR1 is MNHEY, CDR2 SVGAGI, per germline. The V segment lost 7 bases and the J segment 10 bases; nucleotides outside the gene matches: 8. The CDR3 is CASNRDRVGSPLHF. CDR3 sequence (DNA): TGTGCCAGCAACCGGGACAGGGTCGGGTCACCCCTCCACTTT.

This chain joins TRBV5-1 and TRBJ2-2, with 8 bases that match TRBD1. Germline CDR1 and CDR2: SGHRS and YFSETQ. The CDR3 extends over 14 amino acids. The junction had 3 bases not matched to a gene; V was cut back by 7 bases and J by 1 base. The CDR3 bases are TGCGCCAGCGCCGGACAGGGGAACACCGGGGAGCTGTTTTTT. Translating it yields CASAGQGNTGELFF.

J is TRBJ2-1 and V is TRBV7-3, with 10 positions matching TRBD2. The V gene end was trimmed by 0 bases and the J gene end by 0 bases; junction bases not matched to a gene: 11. CDR3 length: 20 amino acids. CDR1 is SGHTA, CDR2 FQGTGA, per germline. The CDR3 sequence is CASSLTPASGGLGSYNEQFF. The CDR3 nucleotides are TGTGCCAGCAGCTTAACCCCGGCTAGCGGGGGACTCGGCTCCTACAATGAGCAGTTCTTC.

The chain links TRBV11-3 to TRBJ2-1, with D possibly matching TRBD1 (6 bases). CDR3 size: 12 residues. Trimming pared 5 bases from V and 6 bases from J, leaving 8 bases between. Germline CDR1 and CDR2: SGHNT and YENEEA. The DNA of the CDR3 is TGTGCCAGCAGCCAAGGGGGCAATGAGCAGTTCTTC. It specifies CASSQGGNEQFF.

CDR3 coding DNA: TGTGCCAGCAGCTTAGAGTTTGCGGCGACCTACGAGCAGTACTTC. It translates to CASSLEFAATYEQYF. The chain recombines TRBV7-2 with TRBJ2-7; no clear D. Between the trimmed V and J ends, which lost 1 base and 2 bases, there was a span of 12 bases. The CDR3 has 15 residues. Per germline, CDR1 SGHTA and CDR2 FQGNSA.

The rearrangement uses TRBV7-2 and TRBJ1-4, with D possibly TRBD1 on 5 matching bases. Trimming took 1 base from V and 8 from J, leaving 14 bases between them. CDR3 length equals 15 residues. Germline values: CDR1 SGHTA, CDR2 FQGNSA. The CDR3 reads CASSLDDSLVEKLFF. CDR3 DNA sequence: TGTGCCAGCAGCTTAGATGACAGTCTGGTAGAAAAACTGTTTTTT.

This rearrangement joins TRBV11-2 to TRBJ2-3, with TRBD2 matching 10 bases. J was trimmed by 1 base and V by 2 bases; bases with no gene match: 3. CDR1 and CDR2 from the germline V gene are SGHAT and FQNNGV. This CDR3 comprises 16 residues. CDR3 loop: CASSLIAGGRTDTQYF. In DNA form, the CDR3 reads TGTGCCAGCAGCTTAATAGCGGGGGGTCGCACAGATACGCAGTATTTT.

The gene calls are TRBV4-1 and TRBJ2-7, with D unclear. This CDR3 region has 13 residues. Per germline, CDR1 MGHRA and CDR2 YSYEKL. Trimming took 3 bases from V and 4 from J, leaving 10 bases between them. The CDR3 reads CASSHLAPYEQYF. The CDR3 bases are TGCGCCAGCAGCCACCTGGCTCCGTACGAGCAGTACTTC.

V is TRBV5-6 and J is TRBJ2-3; tentative D call: TRBD2 (6 bases). Deletions cut 6 bases from V and 1 base from J, with 12 bases between. This CDR3 has 14 residues. Germline V CDR1 and CDR2: SGHDT, YYEEEE. CDR3 region: CASTRGIGTDTQYF. The CDR3 nucleotides read TGTGCCAGCACCCGGGGGATAGGCACAGATACGCAGTATTTT.

CDR3 amino acids: CASSQRLPTMNTEAFF. The CDR3 nucleotides are TGTGCCAGCAGCCAGAGATTACCAACGATGAACACTGAAGCTTTCTTT. The chain is built from TRBV16 and TRBJ1-1; D unresolved. The CDR3 consists of 16 residues. Germline V gene lookup returns CDR1 KGHSY and CDR2 FQNENV. Trimming removed 3 bases at V and 0 bases at J, with 14 bases between.

The genes are TRBV19 and TRBJ2-7; D call uncertain. CDR1 and CDR2 from the germline V gene are LNHDA and SQIVND (reference sequence). V lost 0 bases, J lost 6 bases, and 9 bases lay in between. CDR3 size: 13 residues. The CDR3 here is CASSIDSRGEQYF. CDR3 bases: TGTGCCAGTAGTATAGATAGTAGAGGCGAGCAGTACTTC.

J is TRBJ1-5 and V is TRBV7-2, with D maybe TRBD1 (5 bases). The CDR3 covers 15 residues. Germline CDR1 is SGHTA and CDR2 is FQGNSA. V lost 4 bases and J 2 bases, leaving 12 bases between the germline ends. The CDR3, as DNA: TGTGCCAGCAGCTCGACAGTTCTGGGCAATCAGCCCCAGCATTTT. Translating it yields CASSSTVLGNQPQHF.

The chain employs TRBV4-2 and TRBJ1-1; the match to TRBD1 covers 8 bases. J gave up 6 bases and V 4 bases, and 4 bases lay outside the gene matches. The CDR3 length is 13 residues. Germline V gene lookup returns CDR1 LGHNA and CDR2 YNFKEQ. The CDR3 DNA sequence: TGTGCCAGCAGCCGATCACAGGGGGCTGAAGCTTTCTTT. Protein: CASSRSQGAEAFF.

The V call is TRBV5-1, the J call TRBJ1-6; 10 bases map to TRBD1. CDR1 is SGHRS, CDR2 YFSETQ, per germline. Trimming removed 4 bases from V and 9 bases from J; junction bases left unmatched: 10. CDR3 length: 16 residues. CDR3 in amino acids: CASSQVGQGYGSPLHF. The CDR3 DNA reads TGCGCCAGCAGCCAAGTGGGACAGGGGTACGGTTCACCCCTCCACTTT.

V gene TRBV25-1 combines with J gene TRBJ2-7; D gene unclear. This CDR3 is built from 11 residues. V lost 5 bases, J lost 6 bases, and 8 bases lay in between. CDR1 is MGHDK, CDR2 SYGVNS, per germline. The CDR3 is CASSLHVEQYF. The CDR3 nucleotides read TGTGCCAGCAGTTTACACGTCGAGCAGTACTTC.

The rearrangement uses TRBV19 and TRBJ1-1, with TRBD1 as a possible D gene (6 bases). This CDR3 has 14 residues. Germline lookup yields CDR1 LNHDA and CDR2 SQIVND (reference sequence). The V end was cut by 7 bases, the J end by 1 base, with 13 bases between. The CDR3 DNA follows: TGTGCCAGTACCCCGGACAGAACGAACACTGAAGCTTTCTTT. Amino acids: CASTPDRTNTEAFF.

The V call is TRBV5-4, the J call TRBJ1-5; D uncertain. This CDR3 contains 15 residues. V dropped 0 bases and J dropped 4 bases, with 11 bases sitting between them. Germline V lookup: CDR1 SGHNT, CDR2 YYREEE (reference sequence). CDR3 region: CASSLAGGLNQPQHF. The CDR3 nucleotides read TGTGCCAGCAGCTTGGCGGGCGGGTTAAATCAGCCCCAGCATTTT.

The J gene is TRBJ2-3, the V gene TRBV7-8; D might be TRBD1 (7 bases). The V gene's germline CDR1 is SGHVS and CDR2 FQNEAQ. Trimming stripped 6 bases from V and 4 bases from J, with 17 bases between. There are 15 residues in the CDR3. In DNA, the CDR3 is TGTGCCAGCAGGAAGGGGGCGGGAAGGTCAGATACGCAGTATTTT. Protein product: CASRKGAGRSDTQYF.

The genes are TRBV6-6 and TRBJ1-2; TRBD1 might be the D (5 bases). The CDR3 has 11 residues. Germline CDR1 MNHNY, CDR2 SVGAGI (reference sequence). Trimming cost V 6 bases and J 8 bases, with 10 bases left between them. This CDR3 is CASSPKGGYTF. CDR3 sequence (DNA): TGTGCCAGCAGCCCGAAGGGGGGCTACACCTTC.

This chain links TRBV28 with TRBJ2-3; no clear D. The V gene's germline CDR1 is MDHEN and CDR2 SYDVKM. The CDR3 covers 13 residues. Trimming removed 8 bases from V and 6 bases from J, with 15 bases in between. The CDR3 region has the DNA TGTGCCAGCGGGCAACCCGATACTGATACGCAGTATTTT. Encoded protein: CASGQPDTDTQYF.

J is TRBJ2-1 and V is TRBV7-8, with 10 bases aligning to TRBD2. The ends lost 5 bases at V and 10 bases at J; junction bases unmatched: 20. The germline gives CDR1 SGHVS, CDR2 FQNEAQ. The length of the CDR3 is 18 residues. DNA of the CDR3: TGTGCCAGCAGCGCCTCTAGCGGGGGCCTTCCTCGACGACTGGAGCAGTTCTTC. It codes for CASSASSGGLPRRLEQFF.

The J gene is TRBJ2-7, the V gene TRBV5-6; tentatively, D is TRBD1 (5 bases). The CDR3 length is 14 residues. Germline V CDR1 and CDR2: SGHDT, YYEEEE. The germline V and J ends were trimmed by 0 bases and 1 base, with 8 bases remaining between them. CDR3 DNA sequence: TGTGCCAGCAGCTTGGTAGCAGGGTCCTACGAGCAGTACTTC. Translated: CASSLVAGSYEQYF.

The chain employs TRBV19 and TRBJ2-1; 7 nucleotides match TRBD2. The germline CDR1 and CDR2 sequences are LNHDA and SQIVND (reference sequence). The CDR3 loop spans 15 amino acids. V lost 4 bases, J lost 5 bases, and 8 bases stayed unmatched. The CDR3 spells CASSRRAGVDNEQFF. The CDR3, as DNA: TGTGCCAGTAGTAGGAGGGCGGGGGTCGACAATGAGCAGTTCTTC.

The gene calls are TRBV7-2 and TRBJ2-3, with a possible D match to TRBD1 (5 bases). The CDR3 has 17 residues. CDR1 SGHTA and CDR2 FQGNSA come from the germline V gene. Trimming took 1 base from V and 2 from J, leaving 16 bases between them. The CDR3 spells CASSLEDNRSPTDTQYF. The CDR3 DNA is TGTGCCAGCAGCTTAGAAGACAACAGGAGTCCCACAGATACGCAGTATTTT. Using reference TRBV7-2 and TRBJ2-3 for the parts outside the CDR3, the full variable domain is GAGVSQSPSNKVTEKGKDVELRCDPISGHTALYWYRQSLGQGLEFLIYFQGNSAPDKSGLPSDRFSAERTGGSVSTLTIQRTQQEDSAVYLCASSLEDNRSPTDTQYFGPGTRLTVL.

This clone was recorded only once. V gene TRBV5-4 combines with J gene TRBJ1-5, with D possibly matching TRBD1 (6 bases). V shed 2 bases and J shed 7 bases, with 13 bases lying between them. Looked up from germline, CDR1 is SGHNT and CDR2 is YYREEE (reference sequence). The CDR3 has 14 residues. CDR3 residues: CASSFQGSGQPQHF. DNA of the CDR3: TGTGCCAGCAGCTTTCAGGGGAGTGGGCAGCCCCAGCATTTT.

The chain has TRBV6-1 and TRBJ2-3; TRBD2 aligns across 9 bases. There are 14 residues in the CDR3. The trim removed 7 bases at V and 3 bases at J, leaving 5 bases unmatched. CDR1 is MNHNS and CDR2 is SASEGT in the germline V gene. The CDR3 loop reads CASNLGLATDTQYF. The CDR3 DNA reads TGTGCCAGCAACTTAGGACTAGCGACAGATACGCAGTATTTT.

This chain connects TRBV7-9 to TRBJ2-3, with a weak D call TRBD2 (5 bases). Between the trimmed V and J ends, which lost 1 base and 1 base, there was a span of 9 bases. This CDR3 comprises 15 residues. Germline V CDR1 and CDR2: SEHNR, FQNEAQ (reference sequence). CDR3 nucleotide sequence: TGTGCCAGCAGCTTAGGGGCGGGCCGCACAGATACGCAGTATTTT. Translation gives CASSLGAGRTDTQYF.

This chain uses TRBV10-3 with TRBJ1-5; 9 bases fit TRBD1. V dropped 10 bases and J dropped 4; count of bases not matched to a gene: 11. Germline V gives CDR1 ENHRY, CDR2 SYGVKD. CDR3 size: 15 residues. CDR3 in amino acids: CATHDAGTGNQPQHF. The CDR3 bases are TGTGCCACCCACGACGCTGGGACAGGGAATCAGCCCCAGCATTTT.

This sequence joins TRBV6-6 and TRBJ1-3, with TRBD1 as a possible D gene (5 bases). This CDR3 spans 15 amino acids. V lost 0 bases and J 2 bases, leaving 8 bases between the germline ends. CDR1 is MNHNY and CDR2 is SVGAGI in the germline V gene (reference sequence). CDR3 loop: CASSYSRETGNTIYF. CDR3 DNA: TGTGCCAGCAGTTACTCCAGGGAAACTGGAAACACCATATATTTT.

V gene TRBV11-3 combines with J gene TRBJ2-1; 10 bases match TRBD2. The V gene's germline CDR1 is SGHNT and CDR2 YENEEA. V lost 5 bases, J lost 7 bases, and 8 bases stayed unmatched. The CDR3 is 15 residues long. The CDR3 DNA follows: TGTGCCAGCAGCCTCAGCGGGGGGGCCGGTAATGAGCAGTTCTTC. Its translation is CASSLSGGAGNEQFF.